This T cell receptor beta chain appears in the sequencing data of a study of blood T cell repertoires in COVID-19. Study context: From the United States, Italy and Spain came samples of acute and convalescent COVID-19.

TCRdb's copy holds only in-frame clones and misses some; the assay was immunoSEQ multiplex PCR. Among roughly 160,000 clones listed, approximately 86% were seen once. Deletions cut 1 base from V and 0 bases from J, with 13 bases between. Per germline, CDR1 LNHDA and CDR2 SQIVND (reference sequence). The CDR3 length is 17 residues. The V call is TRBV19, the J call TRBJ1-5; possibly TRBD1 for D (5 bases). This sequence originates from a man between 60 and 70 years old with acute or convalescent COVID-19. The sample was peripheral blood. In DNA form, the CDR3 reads TGTGCCAGTAGTATAGGCCGACGGACATATAGCAATCAGCCCCAGCATTTT. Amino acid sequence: CASSIGRRTYSNQPQHF. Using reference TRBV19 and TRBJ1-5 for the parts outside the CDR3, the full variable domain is DGGITQSPKYLFRKEGQNVTLSCEQNLNHDAMYWYRQDPGQGLRLIYYSQIVNDFQKGDIAEGYSVSREKKESFPLTVTSAQKNPTAFYLCASSIGRRTYSNQPQHFGDGTRLSIL.